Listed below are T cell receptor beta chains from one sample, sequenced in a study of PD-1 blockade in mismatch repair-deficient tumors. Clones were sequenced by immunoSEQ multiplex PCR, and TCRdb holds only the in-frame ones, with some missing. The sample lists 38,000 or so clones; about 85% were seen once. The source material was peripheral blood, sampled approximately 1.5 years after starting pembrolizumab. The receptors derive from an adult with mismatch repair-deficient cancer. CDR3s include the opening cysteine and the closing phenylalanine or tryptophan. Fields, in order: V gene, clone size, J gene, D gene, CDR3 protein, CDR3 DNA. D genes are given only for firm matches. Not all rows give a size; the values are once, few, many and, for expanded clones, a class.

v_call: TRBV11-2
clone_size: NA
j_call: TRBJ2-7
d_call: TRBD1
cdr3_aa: CASNRGSPYEQYF
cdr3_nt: TGTGCCAGCAACAGGGGGAGTCCGTACGAGCAGTACTTC

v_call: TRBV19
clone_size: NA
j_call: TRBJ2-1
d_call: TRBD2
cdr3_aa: CASSIALAGSEQFF
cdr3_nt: TGTGCCAGTAGTATTGCACTAGCGGGAAGTGAGCAGTTCTTC

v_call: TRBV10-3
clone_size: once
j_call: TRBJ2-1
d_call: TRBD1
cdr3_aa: CAIKDPGQVDNEQFF
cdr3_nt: TGTGCTATCAAAGATCCGGGACAGGTGGACAATGAGCAGTTCTTC

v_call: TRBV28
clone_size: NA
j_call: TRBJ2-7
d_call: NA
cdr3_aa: CASWGVGGAEQYF
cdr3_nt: TGTGCCAGCTGGGGGGTGGGCGGGGCCGAGCAGTACTTC

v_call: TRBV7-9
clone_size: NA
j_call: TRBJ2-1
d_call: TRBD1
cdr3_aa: CASSKLTDRGSEQFF
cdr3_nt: TGTGCCAGCAGCAAGCTAACGGACAGGGGAAGTGAGCAGTTCTTC

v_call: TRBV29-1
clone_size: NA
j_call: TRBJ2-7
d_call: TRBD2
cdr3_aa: CSVILAGGSYEQYF
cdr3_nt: TGCAGCGTTATACTAGCGGGAGGCTCCTACGAGCAGTACTTC

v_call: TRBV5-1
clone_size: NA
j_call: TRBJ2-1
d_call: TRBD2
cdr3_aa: CASSLLASGHNEQFF
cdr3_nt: TGCGCCAGCAGCTTGTTGGCTAGCGGGCACAATGAGCAGTTCTTC

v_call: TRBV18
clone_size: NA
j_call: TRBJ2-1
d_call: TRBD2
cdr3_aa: CASSPGTSGEGQQFF
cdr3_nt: TGTGCCAGCTCACCAGGGACTAGCGGAGAAGGTCAGCAGTTCTTC

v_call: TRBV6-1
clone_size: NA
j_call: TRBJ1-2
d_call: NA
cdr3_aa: CASTKTGPNYGYTF
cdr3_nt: TGTGCCAGCACCAAGACAGGTCCTAACTATGGCTACACCTTC

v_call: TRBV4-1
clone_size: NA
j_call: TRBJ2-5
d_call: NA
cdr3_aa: CASSPGGYQETQYF
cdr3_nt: TGCGCCAGCAGCCCTGGGGGGTACCAAGAGACCCAGTACTTC

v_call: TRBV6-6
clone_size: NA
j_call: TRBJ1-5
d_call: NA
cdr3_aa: CASSSQGNQPQHF
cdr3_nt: TGTGCCAGCAGTTCCCAGGGGAATCAGCCCCAGCATTTT

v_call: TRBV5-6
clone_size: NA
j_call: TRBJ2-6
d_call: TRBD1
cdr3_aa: CASSGQTGAGANVLTF
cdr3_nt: TGTGCCAGCAGCGGGCAGACAGGGGCCGGGGCCAACGTCCTGACTTTC

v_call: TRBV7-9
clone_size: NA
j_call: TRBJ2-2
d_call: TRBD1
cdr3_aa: CASSSGTGLNTGELFF
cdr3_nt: TGTGCCAGCAGCTCCGGGACAGGTCTGAACACCGGGGAGCTGTTTTTT

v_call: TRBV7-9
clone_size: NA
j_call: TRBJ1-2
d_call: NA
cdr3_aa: CASSHPGEQGRRIWDGYTF
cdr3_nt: TGTGCCAGCAGCCACCCGGGGGAGCAGGGGCGCCGGATCTGGGACGGCTACACCTTC

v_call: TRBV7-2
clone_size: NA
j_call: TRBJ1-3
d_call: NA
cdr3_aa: CASSLVKAGSSGNTIYF
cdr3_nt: TGTGCCAGCAGCTTAGTCAAAGCAGGGTCAAGTGGAAACACCATATATTTT

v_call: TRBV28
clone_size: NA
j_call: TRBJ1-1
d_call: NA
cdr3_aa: CASSAPSTGNTEAFF
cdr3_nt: TGTGCCAGCAGTGCCCCCTCGACAGGGAACACTGAAGCTTTCTTT

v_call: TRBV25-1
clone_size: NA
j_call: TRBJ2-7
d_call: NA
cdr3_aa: CASSEGLTGLTYEQYF
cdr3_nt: TGTGCCAGCAGTGAAGGCTTAACAGGGCTTACCTACGAGCAGTACTTC

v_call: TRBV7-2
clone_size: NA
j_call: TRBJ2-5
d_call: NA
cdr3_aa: CASSSTGLGIETQYF
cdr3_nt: TGTGCCAGCAGCTCGACAGGTTTAGGGATAGAGACCCAGTACTTC

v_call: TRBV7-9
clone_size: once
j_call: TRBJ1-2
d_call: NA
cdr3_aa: CASSPTGNDGYTF
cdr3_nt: TGTGCCAGCAGCCCAACAGGGAATGATGGCTACACCTTC

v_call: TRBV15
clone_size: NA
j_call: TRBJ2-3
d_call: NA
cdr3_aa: CATSRKTGSADTQYF
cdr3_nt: TGTGCCACCAGCAGAAAGACGGGGAGCGCAGATACGCAGTATTTT

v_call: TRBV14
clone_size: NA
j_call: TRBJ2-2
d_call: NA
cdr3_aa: CASIDTPNTGELFF
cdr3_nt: TGTGCCAGCATCGACACCCCGAACACCGGGGAGCTGTTTTTT

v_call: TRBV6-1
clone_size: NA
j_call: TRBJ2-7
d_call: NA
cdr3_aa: CASRAQQVPSYEQYF
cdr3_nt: TGTGCCAGCAGAGCCCAACAGGTCCCATCCTACGAGCAGTACTTC

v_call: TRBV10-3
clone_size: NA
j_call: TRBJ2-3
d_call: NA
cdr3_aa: CASRKDSGRTDTQYF
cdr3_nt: TGTGCCAGCAGAAAGGACTCAGGTCGCACAGATACGCAGTATTTT

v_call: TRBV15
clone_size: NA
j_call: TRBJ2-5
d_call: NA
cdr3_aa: CATSSGRSGTQYF
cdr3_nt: TGTGCCACCAGCAGCGGGAGAAGTGGGACCCAGTACTTC

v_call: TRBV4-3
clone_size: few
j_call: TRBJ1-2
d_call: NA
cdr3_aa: CASSQDRFYGGYTF
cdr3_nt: TGCGCCAGCAGCCAAGACAGATTCTACGGCGGCTACACCTTC

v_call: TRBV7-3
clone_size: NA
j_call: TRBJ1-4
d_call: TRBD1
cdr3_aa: CASSLYGRGTGEKLFF
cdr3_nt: TGTGCCAGCAGCTTATACGGCCGGGGGACAGGAGAAAAACTGTTTTTT

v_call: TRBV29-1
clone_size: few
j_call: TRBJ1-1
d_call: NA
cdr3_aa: CSVGNPGGTEAFF
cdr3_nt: TGCAGCGTTGGGAATCCAGGTGGCACTGAAGCTTTCTTT